What follows is one TCR beta chain and its context. Its antigen is currently unknown. Sequenced by immunoSEQ multiplex PCR; TCRdb stores in-frame clones only, minus some. The table has about 180,000 clones, around 88% seen once. Germline assignment: CDR1 SGDLS and CDR2 YYNGEE. V was pared by 4 bases and J by 1 base, with 3 bases of the junction left unmatched. This CDR3 region has 14 residues. The sample comes from a study of T cell responses to AZD1222 COVID-19 vaccine. Findings and caveats of the study: There were repertoire samples only from the period after the peak T cell response. Regions left unmutated in variants are reportedly the target of nearly half of spike-specific TCRs. Regions 160-218 and 743-854 dominated among vaccine-associated CD4 TCRs spanning spike.

This rearrangement joins TRBV9 to TRBJ1-1; 8 bases match TRBD1. The TCR sequence derives from an adult in good health. Specimen: peripheral blood, collected on day 0 of AZD1222 vaccination. Here the CDR3 reads CASSFGTGNTEAFF. CDR3 DNA sequence: TGTGCCAGCAGCTTCGGGACAGGGAACACTGAAGCTTTCTTT.